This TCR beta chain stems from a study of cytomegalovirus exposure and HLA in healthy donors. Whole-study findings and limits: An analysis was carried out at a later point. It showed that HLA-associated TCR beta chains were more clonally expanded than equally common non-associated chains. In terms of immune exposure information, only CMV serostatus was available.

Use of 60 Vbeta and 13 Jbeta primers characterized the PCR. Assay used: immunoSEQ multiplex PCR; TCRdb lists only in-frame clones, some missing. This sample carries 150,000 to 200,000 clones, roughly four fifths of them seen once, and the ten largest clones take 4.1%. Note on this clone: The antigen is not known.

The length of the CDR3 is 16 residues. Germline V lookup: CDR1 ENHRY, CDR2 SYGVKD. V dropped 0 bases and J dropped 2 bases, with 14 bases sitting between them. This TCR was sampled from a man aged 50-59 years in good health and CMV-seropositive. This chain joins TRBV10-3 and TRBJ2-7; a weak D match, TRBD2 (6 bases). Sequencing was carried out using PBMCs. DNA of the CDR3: TGTGCCATCAGTGAGTCGGGGGGTCGGGGCACCTACGAGCAGTACTTC. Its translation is CAISESGGRGTYEQYF.